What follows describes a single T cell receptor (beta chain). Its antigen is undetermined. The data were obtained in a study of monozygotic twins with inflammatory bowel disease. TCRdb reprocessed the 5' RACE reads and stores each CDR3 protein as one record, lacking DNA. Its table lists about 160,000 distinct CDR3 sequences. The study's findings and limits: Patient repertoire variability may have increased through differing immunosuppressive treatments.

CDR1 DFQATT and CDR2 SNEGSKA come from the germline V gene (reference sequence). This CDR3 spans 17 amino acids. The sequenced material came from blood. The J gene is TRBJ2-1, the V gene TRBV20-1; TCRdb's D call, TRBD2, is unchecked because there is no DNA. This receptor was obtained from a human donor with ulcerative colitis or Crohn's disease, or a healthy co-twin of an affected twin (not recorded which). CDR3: CSAAFVRTSGMTDEQFF.